This entry lists 9 T cell receptor beta chains sequenced from one sample in a study of T-cell reconstitution after alpha-beta-depleted transplantation in children. During its preparation, the TCRbeta library received unique molecular identifiers. Each CDR3 protein is one row after TCRdb ran MiXCR on the PCR reads. The repertoire holds 300,000 to 400,000 distinct CDR3 sequences, with 15% to 20% as singletons. Specimen: PBMCs, mostly from graft donor cells, collected 360 days after TCRalphabeta/CD19-depleted stem cell transplant. The receptors derive from a male patient between 2 and 15 years old who had a stem cell transplant for acute lymphoblastic leukemia, so the T cells may come from the graft donor.

This clonotype was detected many times. The chain has TRBV12-3 or TRBV12-4 and TRBJ2-3; 9 bases match TRBD2. J gave up 5 bases and V 6 bases, and 6 bases lay outside the gene matches. The CDR3 extends over 14 amino acids. In DNA form, the CDR3 reads TGTGCCAGCAGCCGGACTAGCGCGGGAGATACGCAGTATTTT. Translated, it gives CASSRTSAGDTQYF.

CDR3 in amino acids: CASIGLSGGLGGYTF. In nucleotides, the CDR3 is TGTGCCAGCATCGGTCTTTCCGGGGGCCTTGGGGGCTACACCTTC. The chain carries TRBV11-2 and TRBJ1-2, with D possibly matching TRBD1 (6 bases). Germline values: CDR1 SGHAT, CDR2 FQNNGV. This CDR3 comprises 15 residues. Between the trimmed V and J ends, which lost 7 bases and 8 bases, there was a span of 23 bases.

This clonotype came up once. This chain links TRBV28 with TRBJ1-5; TRBD1 aligns across 9 bases. Trimming at V came to 6 bases and at J to 6 bases, leaving 9 bases not matched to a gene. Germline V CDR1 and CDR2: MDHEN, SYDVKM. This CDR3 has 15 residues. The CDR3 spells CASRRRQGVSQPQHF. The DNA of the CDR3 is TGTGCCAGCAGGCGTAGACAGGGGGTTAGTCAGCCCCAGCATTTT.

This clonotype has ten or more counts. The gene calls are TRBV29-1 and TRBJ2-5, with a weak D call TRBD1 (6 bases). V lost 4 bases to trimming and J lost 3 bases, with 9 bases between them. This CDR3 is built from 12 residues. The germline gives CDR1 SQVTM, CDR2 ANQGSEA. CDR3 in amino acids: CSVGYREETQYF. The CDR3 coding sequence is TGCAGCGTTGGGTACAGGGAAGAGACCCAGTACTTC.

This clonotype was seen only a few times. The chain employs TRBV20-1 and TRBJ2-5; D uncertain. V lost 5 bases to trimming and J lost 0 bases, with 7 bases between them. Germline-derived CDR1 and CDR2 are DFQATT and SNEGSKA (reference sequence). This CDR3 has 12 residues. CDR3 sequence reads: CSAGNYQETQYF. DNA of the CDR3: TGCAGTGCTGGGAACTACCAAGAGACCCAGTACTTC.

In this sample, this clonotype turned up a few times. The V and J genes are TRBV20-1 and TRBJ2-3; TRBD2 aligns across 12 bases. Germline CDR1 DFQATT, CDR2 SNEGSKA (reference sequence). Trimming removed 0 bases from V and 4 bases from J; junction bases left unmatched: 11. CDR3 length: 18 residues. The chain's CDR3 is CSARDVGLAGFRPDTQYF. CDR3 in DNA: TGCAGTGCTAGAGATGTCGGACTAGCGGGATTCCGACCAGATACGCAGTATTTT.

The chain couples TRBV30 to TRBJ1-5; possibly TRBD1 for D (5 bases). The V and J ends lost 3 bases and 10 bases respectively, with 19 bases between them. Germline V gene data show CDR1 as GTSNPN and CDR2 as SVGIG (reference sequence). This CDR3 is built from 14 residues. The CDR3 DNA is TGTGCCTGGAGAGCACGGGGGGAGCTTAGTCCCCAGCATTTT. Protein sequence: CAWRARGELSPQHF. The entire variable domain, with the rest obtained from reference TRBV30 and TRBJ1-5, is as follows: SQTIHQWPATLVQPVGSPLSLECTVEGTSNPNLYWYRQAAGRGLQLLFYSVGIGQISSEVPQNLSASRPQDRQFILSSKKLLLSDSGFYLCAWRARGELSPQHFGDGTRLSIL.

V gene TRBV12-3 or TRBV12-4 combines with J gene TRBJ1-1, with 7 bases lining up with TRBD1. The CDR3 spans 19 residues. The J segment lost 6 bases and the V segment lost 1 base, leaving 20 bases of the junction unmatched. The CDR3 sequence is CASSLEGGWPSIQRPEAFF. As DNA, the CDR3 is TGTGCCAGCAGTTTAGAAGGGGGCTGGCCGTCCATCCAAAGGCCTGAAGCTTTCTTT.

This clonotype has a count of ten or more. The chain couples TRBV6-5 to TRBJ2-7; TRBD2 aligns across 9 bases. Trimming took 4 bases from V and 4 from J; bases not matched to a gene: 8. The CDR3 extends over 15 amino acids. Germline CDR1 MNHEY, CDR2 SVGAGI. CDR3 amino acids: CASSSLSGSTYEQYF. In nucleotides, the CDR3 is TGTGCCAGCAGTTCCCTTAGCGGGAGTACGTACGAGCAGTACTTC.